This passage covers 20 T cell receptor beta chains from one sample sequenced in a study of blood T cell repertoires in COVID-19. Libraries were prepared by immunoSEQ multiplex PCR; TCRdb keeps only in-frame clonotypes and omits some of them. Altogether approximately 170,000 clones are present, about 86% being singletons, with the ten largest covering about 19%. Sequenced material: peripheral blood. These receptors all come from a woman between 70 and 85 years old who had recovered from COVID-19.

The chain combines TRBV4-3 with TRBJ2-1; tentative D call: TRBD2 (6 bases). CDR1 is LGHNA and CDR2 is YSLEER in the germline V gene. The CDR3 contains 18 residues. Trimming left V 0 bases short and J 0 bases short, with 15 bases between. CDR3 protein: CASSQDPLAFPSYNEQFF. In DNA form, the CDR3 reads TGCGCCAGCAGCCAAGATCCCCTAGCGTTCCCCTCCTACAATGAGCAGTTCTTC.

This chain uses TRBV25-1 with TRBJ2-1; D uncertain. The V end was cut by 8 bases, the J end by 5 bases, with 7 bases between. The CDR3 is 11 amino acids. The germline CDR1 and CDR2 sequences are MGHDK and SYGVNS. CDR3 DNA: TGTGCCAGCCTTTATGACAATGAGCAGTTCTTC. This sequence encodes CASLYDNEQFF.

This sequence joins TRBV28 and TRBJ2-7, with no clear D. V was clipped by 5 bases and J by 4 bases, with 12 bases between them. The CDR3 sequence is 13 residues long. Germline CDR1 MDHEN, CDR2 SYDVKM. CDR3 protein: CASSPPQWYEQYF. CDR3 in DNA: TGTGCCAGCAGTCCCCCCCAGTGGTACGAGCAGTACTTC.

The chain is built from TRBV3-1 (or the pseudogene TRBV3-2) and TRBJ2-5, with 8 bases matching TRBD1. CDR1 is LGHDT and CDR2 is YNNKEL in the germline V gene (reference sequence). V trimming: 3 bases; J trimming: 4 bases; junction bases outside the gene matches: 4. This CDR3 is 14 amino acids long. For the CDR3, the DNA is TGTGCCAGCAGCCACCAAGACAGGGGAGAGACCCAGTACTTC. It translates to CASSHQDRGETQYF.

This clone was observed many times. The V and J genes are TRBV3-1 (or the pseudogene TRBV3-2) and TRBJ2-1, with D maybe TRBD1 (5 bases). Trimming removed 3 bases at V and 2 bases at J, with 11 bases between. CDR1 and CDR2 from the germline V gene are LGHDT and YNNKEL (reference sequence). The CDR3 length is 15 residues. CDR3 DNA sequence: TGTGCCAGCAGCCAGTCGCAGGGCACCTACAATGAGCAGTTCTTC. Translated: CASSQSQGTYNEQFF.

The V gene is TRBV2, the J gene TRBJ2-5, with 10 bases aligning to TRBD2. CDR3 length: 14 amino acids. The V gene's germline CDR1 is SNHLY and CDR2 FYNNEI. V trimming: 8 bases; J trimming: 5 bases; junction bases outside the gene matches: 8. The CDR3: CASHRTSGSETQYF. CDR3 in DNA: TGTGCCAGCCACCGGACTAGCGGCTCGGAGACCCAGTACTTC. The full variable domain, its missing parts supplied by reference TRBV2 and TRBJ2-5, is EPEVTQTPSHQVTQMGQEVILRCVPISNHLYFYWYRQILGQKVEFLVSFYNNEISEKSEIFDDQFSVERPDGSNFTLKIRSTKLEDSAMYFCASHRTSGSETQYFGPGTRLLVL.

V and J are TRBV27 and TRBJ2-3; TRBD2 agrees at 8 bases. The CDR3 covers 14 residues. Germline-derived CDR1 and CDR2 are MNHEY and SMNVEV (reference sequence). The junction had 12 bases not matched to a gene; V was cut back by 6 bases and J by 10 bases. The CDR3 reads CASSGTRGPVAQYF. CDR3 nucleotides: TGTGCCAGCAGCGGGACTAGGGGACCCGTTGCGCAGTATTTT.

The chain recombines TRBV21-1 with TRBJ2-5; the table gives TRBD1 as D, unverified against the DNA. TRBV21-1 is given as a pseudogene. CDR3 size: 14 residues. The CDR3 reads CASSQGPRVKTQYF. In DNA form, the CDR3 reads TGTGCCAGCAGCCAAGGTCCCAGGGTTAAGACCCAGTACTTC.

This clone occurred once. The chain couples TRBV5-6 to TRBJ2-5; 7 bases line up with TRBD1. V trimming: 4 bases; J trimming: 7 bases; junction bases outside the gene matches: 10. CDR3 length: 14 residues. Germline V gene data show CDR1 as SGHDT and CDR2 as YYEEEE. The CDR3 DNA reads TGTGCCAGCAGCGAGATTCAGGGGGTGGTGACCCAGTACTTC. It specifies CASSEIQGVVTQYF.

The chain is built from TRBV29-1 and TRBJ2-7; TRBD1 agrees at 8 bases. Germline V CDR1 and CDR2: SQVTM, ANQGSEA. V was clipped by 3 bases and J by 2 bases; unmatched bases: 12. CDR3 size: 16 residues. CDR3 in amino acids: CSVEDLGQGPAYEQYF. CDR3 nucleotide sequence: TGCAGCGTTGAGGACCTTGGACAGGGACCTGCCTACGAGCAGTACTTC.

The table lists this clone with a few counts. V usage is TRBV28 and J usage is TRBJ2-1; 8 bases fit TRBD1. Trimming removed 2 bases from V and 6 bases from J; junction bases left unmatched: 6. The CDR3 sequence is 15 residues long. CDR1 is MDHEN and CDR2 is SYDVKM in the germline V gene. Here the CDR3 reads CASSLRQGWGNEQFF. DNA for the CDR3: TGTGCCAGCAGTTTACGACAGGGGTGGGGCAATGAGCAGTTCTTC.

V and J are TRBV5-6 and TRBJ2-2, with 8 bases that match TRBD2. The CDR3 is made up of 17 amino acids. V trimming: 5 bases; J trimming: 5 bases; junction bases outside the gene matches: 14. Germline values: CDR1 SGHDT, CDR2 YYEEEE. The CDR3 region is CASRPGGSGDDTGELFF. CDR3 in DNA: TGTGCCAGCAGACCCGGGGGTAGCGGGGATGATACCGGGGAGCTGTTTTTT.

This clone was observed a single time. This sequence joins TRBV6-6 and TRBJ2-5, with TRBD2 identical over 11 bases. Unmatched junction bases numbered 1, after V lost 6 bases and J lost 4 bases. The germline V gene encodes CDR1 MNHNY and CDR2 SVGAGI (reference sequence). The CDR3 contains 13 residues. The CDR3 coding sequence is TGTGCCAGCAGAGGGACTAGCGGAGAGACCCAGTACTTC. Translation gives CASRGTSGETQYF.

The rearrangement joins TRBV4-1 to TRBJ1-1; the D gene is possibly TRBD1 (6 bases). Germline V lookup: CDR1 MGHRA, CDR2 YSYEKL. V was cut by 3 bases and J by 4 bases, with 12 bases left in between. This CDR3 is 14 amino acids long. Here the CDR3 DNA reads TGCGCCAGCAGCCAGACGAGGGGGGGCACTGAAGCTTTCTTT. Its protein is CASSQTRGGTEAFF.

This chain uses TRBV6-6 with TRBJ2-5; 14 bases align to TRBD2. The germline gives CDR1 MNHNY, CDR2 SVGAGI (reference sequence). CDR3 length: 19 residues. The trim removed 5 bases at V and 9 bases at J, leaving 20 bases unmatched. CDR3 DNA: TGTGCCAGCAGTCCCCCCCGGGGACTAGCGGGGGCCTTGGGAGGGGCCCAGTACTTC. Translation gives CASSPPRGLAGALGGAQYF.

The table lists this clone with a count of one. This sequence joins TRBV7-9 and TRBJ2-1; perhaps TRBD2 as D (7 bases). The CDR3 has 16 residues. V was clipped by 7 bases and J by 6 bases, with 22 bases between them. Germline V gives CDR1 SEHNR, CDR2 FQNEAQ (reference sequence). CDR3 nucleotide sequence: TGTGCCAGCACCCCCTTAGGGGGGGGCAACTCCAATGAGCAGTTCTTC. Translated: CASTPLGGGNSNEQFF. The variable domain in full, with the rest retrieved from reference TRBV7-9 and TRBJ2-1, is DTGVSQNPRHKITKRGQNVTFRCDPISEHNRLYWYRQTLGQGPEFLTYFQNEAQLEKSRLLSDRFSAERPKGSFSTLEIQRTEQGDSAMYLCASTPLGGGNSNEQFFGPGTRLTVL.

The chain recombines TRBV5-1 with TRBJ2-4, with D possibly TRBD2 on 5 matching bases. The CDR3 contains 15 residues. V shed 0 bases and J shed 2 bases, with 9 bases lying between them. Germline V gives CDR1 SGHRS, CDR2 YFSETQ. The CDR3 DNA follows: TGCGCCAGCAGCTTGGTTGGCGGGCCCAAAAACATTCAGTACTTC. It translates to CASSLVGGPKNIQYF.

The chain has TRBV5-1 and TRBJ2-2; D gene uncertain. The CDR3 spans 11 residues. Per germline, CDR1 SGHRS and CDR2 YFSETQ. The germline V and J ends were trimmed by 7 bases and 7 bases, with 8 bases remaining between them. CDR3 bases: TGCGCCAGCCGCATCGGCGGGGAGCTGTTTTTT. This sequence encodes CASRIGGELFF.

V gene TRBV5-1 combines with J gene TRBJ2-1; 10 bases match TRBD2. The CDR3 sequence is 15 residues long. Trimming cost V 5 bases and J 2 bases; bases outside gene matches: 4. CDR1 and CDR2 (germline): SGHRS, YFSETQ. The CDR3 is CASRGLAGAYNEQFF. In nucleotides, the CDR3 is TGCGCCAGCAGGGGTCTAGCGGGAGCCTACAATGAGCAGTTCTTC.

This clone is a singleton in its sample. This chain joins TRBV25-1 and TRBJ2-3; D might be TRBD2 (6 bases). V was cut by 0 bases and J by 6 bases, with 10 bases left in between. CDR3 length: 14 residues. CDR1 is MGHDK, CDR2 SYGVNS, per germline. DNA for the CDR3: TGTGCCAGCAGTGAATATGGGGGGAGGGATACGCAGTATTTT. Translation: CASSEYGGRDTQYF.